A few counts support the clone carrying this T cell receptor beta chain. Other DNA sequences in this sample translate to the same CDR3. This sample is drawn from a study of blood T cell repertoires in COVID-19. Study at large: The study drew acute and convalescent COVID-19 samples from the United States, Italy and Spain. T cells, B-cell-depleted T cells, or PBMCs provided the cDNA or gDNA that served as material.

Clinical histories supplied by participants themselves formed the basis of cohort assignment. Germline V gene lookup returns CDR1 MNHEY and CDR2 SVGAGI. The V end lost 4 bases, the J end lost 8 bases, and 11 bases lay between the germline ends. The CDR3 covers 12 residues. Study processing details: Reference gene primer amplification gave estimated nucleated cell counts. Produced via immunoSEQ multiplex PCR; TCRdb's table is partial and in-frame only. Clone size and the V and J calls come from that table; the DNA yielded D and trimming. The repertoire holds 280,000 or so clones, with roughly 90% as singletons.

Sequenced material: PBMCs or T cells enriched from blood (not recorded which). The rearrangement links TRBV6-5 to TRBJ1-2, with D perhaps matching TRBD1 (6 bases). The TCR sequence derives from a woman younger than 30 with acute COVID-19. Here the CDR3 DNA reads TGTGCCAGCAGTTTCGGGGGGCTCGGCTACACCTTC. This codes for CASSFGGLGYTF.